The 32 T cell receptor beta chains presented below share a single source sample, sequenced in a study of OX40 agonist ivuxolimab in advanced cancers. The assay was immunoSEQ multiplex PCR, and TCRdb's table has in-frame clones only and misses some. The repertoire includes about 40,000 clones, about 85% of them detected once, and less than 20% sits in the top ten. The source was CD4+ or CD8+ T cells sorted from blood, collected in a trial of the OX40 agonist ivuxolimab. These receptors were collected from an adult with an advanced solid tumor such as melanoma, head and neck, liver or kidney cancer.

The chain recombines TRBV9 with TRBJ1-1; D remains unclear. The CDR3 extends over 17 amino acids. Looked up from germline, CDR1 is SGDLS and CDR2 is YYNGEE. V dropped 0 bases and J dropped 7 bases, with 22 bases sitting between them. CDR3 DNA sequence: TGTGCCAGCAGCGTAGAACCGGAGACAAGAATGGGCCATGAAGCTTTCTTT. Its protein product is CASSVEPETRMGHEAFF.

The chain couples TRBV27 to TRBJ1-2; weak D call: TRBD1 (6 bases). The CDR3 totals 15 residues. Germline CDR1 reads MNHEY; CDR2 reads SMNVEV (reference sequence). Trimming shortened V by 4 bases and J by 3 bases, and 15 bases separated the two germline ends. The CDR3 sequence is CASSSPGRGDYGYTF. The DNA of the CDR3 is TGTGCCAGCAGTTCCCCCGGCAGGGGCGACTATGGCTACACCTTC.

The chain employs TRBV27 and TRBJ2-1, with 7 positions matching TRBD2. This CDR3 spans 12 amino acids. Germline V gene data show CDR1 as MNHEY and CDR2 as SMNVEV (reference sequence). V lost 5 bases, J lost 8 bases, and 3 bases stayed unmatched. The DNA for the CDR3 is TGTGCCAGCAGTGGGGGGGGTGATGAGCAGTTCTTC. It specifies CASSGGGDEQFF.

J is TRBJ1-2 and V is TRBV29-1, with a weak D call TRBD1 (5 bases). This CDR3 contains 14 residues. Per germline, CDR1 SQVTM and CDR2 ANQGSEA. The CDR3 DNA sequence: TGCAGTACCACGCCGGGGACGGGGGACTATGGCTACACCTTC. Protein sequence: CSTTPGTGDYGYTF.

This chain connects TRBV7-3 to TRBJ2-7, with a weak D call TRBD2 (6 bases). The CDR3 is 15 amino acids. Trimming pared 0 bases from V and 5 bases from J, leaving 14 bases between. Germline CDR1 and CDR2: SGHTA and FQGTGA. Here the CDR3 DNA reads TGTGCCAGCAGCTTAACGAGGGCTAGCGATAACGAGCAGTACTTC. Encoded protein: CASSLTRASDNEQYF.

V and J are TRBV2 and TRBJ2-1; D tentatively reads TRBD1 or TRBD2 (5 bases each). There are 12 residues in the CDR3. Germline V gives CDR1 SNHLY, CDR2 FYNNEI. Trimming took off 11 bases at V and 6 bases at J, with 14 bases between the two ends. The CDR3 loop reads CAPSGLPNEQFF. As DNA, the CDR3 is TGTGCCCCATCGGGGCTCCCCAATGAGCAGTTCTTC.

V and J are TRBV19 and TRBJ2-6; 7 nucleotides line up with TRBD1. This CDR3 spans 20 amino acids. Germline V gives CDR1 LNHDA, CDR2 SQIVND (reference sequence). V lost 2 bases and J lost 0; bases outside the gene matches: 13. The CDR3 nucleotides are TGTGCCAGTAGTATAAACCCCCTGGACAGGAACTTCTCTGGGGCCAACGTCCTGACTTTC. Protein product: CASSINPLDRNFSGANVLTF. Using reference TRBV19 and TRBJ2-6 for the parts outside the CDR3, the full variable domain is DGGITQSPKYLFRKEGQNVTLSCEQNLNHDAMYWYRQDPGQGLRLIYYSQIVNDFQKGDIAEGYSVSREKKESFPLTVTSAQKNPTAFYLCASSINPLDRNFSGANVLTFGAGSRLTVL.

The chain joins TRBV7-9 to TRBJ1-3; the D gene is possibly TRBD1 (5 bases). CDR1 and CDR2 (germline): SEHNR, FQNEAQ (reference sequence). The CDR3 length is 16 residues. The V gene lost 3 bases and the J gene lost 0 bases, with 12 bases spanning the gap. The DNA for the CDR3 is TGTGCCAGCAGCTTTCTACAGGCGCCCTCTGGAAACACCATATATTTT. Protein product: CASSFLQAPSGNTIYF.

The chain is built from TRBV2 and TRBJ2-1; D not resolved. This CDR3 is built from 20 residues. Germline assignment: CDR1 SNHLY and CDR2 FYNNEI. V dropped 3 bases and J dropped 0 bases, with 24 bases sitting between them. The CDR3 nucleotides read TGTGCCAGCAGTGATTTGCCCGACGGATACCAGCCCGACTCCTACAATGAGCAGTTCTTC. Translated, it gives CASSDLPDGYQPDSYNEQFF.

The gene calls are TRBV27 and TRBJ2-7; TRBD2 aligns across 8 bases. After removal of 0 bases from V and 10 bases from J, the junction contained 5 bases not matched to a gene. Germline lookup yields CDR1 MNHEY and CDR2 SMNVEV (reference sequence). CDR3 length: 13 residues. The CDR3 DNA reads TGTGCCAGCAGTTTATCAGGGACTAGGGGCCAGTACTTC. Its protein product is CASSLSGTRGQYF.

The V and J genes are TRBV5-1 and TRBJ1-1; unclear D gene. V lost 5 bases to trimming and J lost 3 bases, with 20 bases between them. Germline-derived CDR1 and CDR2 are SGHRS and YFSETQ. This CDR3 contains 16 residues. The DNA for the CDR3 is TGCGCCAGCAGATATTTTTTGACACCGCCGGACACTGAAGCTTTCTTT. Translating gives CASRYFLTPPDTEAFF.

CDR3 nucleotide sequence: TGTGCCAGCAGCCTGACTGGGGCCTACAATGAGCAGTTCTTC. Its translation is CASSLTGAYNEQFF. The rearrangement uses TRBV9 and TRBJ2-1; D is ambiguous. The CDR3 is made up of 14 amino acids. The V end was cut by 4 bases, the J end by 2 bases, with 10 bases between. In germline, CDR1 is SGDLS, CDR2 YYNGEE.

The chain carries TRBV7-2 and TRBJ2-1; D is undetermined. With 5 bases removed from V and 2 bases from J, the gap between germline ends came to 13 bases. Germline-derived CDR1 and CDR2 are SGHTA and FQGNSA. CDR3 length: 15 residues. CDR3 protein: CASSPSNLPYNEQFF. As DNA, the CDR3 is TGTGCCAGCAGCCCCAGCAATCTACCCTACAATGAGCAGTTCTTC.

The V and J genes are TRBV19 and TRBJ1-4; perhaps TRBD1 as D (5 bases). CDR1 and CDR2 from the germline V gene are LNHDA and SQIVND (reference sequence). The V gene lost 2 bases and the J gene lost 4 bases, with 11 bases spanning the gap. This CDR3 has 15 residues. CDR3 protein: CASSIIRGSNEKLFF. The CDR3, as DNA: TGTGCCAGTAGTATAATAAGGGGAAGTAATGAAAAACTGTTTTTT.

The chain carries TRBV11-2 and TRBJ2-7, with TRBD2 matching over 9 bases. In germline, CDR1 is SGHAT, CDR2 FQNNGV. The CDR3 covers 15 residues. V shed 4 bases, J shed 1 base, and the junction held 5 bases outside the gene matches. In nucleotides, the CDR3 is TGTGCCAGCAGCTCGCGAGCGGGAGGATCCTACGAGCAGTACTTC. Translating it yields CASSSRAGGSYEQYF.

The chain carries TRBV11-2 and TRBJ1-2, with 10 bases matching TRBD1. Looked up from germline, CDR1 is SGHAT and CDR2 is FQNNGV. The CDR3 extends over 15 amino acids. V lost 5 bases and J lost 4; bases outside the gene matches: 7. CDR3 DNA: TGTGCCAGCAGCCCATGGACAGGGGGAGGCTATGGCTACACCTTC. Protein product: CASSPWTGGGYGYTF.

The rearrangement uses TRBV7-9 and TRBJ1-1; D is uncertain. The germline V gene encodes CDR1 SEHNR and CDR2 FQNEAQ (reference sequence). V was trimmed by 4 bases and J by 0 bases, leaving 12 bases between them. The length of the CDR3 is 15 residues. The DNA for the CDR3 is TGTGCCAGCAGCTCGGTCAACTTAATGAACACTGAAGCTTTCTTT. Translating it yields CASSSVNLMNTEAFF.

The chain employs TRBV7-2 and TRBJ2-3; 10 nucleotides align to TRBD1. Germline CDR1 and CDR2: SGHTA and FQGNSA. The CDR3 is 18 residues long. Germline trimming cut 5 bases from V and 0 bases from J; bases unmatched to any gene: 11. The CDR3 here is CASSRFVTGGTSTDTQYF. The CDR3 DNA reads TGTGCCAGCAGCCGATTCGTGACAGGGGGCACGAGCACAGATACGCAGTATTTT.

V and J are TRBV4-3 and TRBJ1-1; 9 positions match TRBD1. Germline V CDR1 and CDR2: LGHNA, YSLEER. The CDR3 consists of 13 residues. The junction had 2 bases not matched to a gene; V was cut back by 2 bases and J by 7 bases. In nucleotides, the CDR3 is TGCGCCAGCAGCCAACGGACAGGGGATGAAGCTTTCTTT. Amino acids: CASSQRTGDEAFF.

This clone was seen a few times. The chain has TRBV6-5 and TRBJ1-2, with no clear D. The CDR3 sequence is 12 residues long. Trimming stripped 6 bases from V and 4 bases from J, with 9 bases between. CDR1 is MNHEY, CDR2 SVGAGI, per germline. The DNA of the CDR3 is TGTGCCAGCAGAGAGCAGAGCTATGGCTACACCTTC. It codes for CASREQSYGYTF.

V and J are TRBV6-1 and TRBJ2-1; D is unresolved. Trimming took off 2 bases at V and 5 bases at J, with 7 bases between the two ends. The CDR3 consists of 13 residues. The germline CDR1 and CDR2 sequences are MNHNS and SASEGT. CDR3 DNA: TGTGCCAGCAGTGAAATGGGCAACAATGAGCAGTTCTTC. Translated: CASSEMGNNEQFF.

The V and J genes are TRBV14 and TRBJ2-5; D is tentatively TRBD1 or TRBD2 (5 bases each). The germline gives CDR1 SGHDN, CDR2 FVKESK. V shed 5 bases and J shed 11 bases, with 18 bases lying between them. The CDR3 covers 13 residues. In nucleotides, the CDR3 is TGTGCCAGCAGCTTCCGGGGCCTTCAAGAGCAGTACTTC. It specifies CASSFRGLQEQYF.

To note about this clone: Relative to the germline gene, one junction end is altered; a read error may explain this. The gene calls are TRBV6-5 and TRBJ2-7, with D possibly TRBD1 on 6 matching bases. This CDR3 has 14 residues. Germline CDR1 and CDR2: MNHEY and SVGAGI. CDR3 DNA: TGTGCCATCAGTTATCCGGACAGAAACTACGAGCAGTACTTC. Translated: CAISYPDRNYEQYF.

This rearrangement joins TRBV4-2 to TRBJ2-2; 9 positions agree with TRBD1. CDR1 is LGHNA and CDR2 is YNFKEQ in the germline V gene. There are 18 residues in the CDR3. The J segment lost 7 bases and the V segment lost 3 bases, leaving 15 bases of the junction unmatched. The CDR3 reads CASSQNHRGPGRNGELFF. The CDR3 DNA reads TGTGCCAGCAGCCAGAACCACAGGGGGCCCGGACGGAACGGGGAGCTGTTTTTT.

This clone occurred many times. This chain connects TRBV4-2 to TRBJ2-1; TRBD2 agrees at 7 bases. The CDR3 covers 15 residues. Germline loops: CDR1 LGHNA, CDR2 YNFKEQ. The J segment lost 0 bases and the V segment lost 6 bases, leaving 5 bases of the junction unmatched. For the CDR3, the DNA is TGTGCCAGCAGATTCACTAGCGACTCCTACAATGAGCAGTTCTTC. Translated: CASRFTSDSYNEQFF.

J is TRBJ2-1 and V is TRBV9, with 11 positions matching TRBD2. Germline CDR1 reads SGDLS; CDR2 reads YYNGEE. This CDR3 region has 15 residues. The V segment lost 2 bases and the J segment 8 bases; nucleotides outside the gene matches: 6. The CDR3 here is CASSVELAGVYEQFF. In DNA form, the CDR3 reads TGTGCCAGCAGCGTCGAACTAGCGGGAGTCTATGAGCAGTTCTTC. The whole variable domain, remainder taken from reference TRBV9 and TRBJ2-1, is DSGVTQTPKHLITATGQRVTLRCSPRSGDLSVYWYQQSLDQGLQFLIQYYNGEERAKGNILERFSAQQFPDLHSELNLSSLELGDSALYFCASSVELAGVYEQFFGPGTRLTVL.

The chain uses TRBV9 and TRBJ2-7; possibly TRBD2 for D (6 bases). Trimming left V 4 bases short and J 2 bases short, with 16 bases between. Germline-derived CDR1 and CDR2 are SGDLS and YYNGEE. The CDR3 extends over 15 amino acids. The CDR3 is CASSPHPGLTYEQYF. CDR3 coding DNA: TGTGCCAGCAGCCCCCATCCGGGACTTACCTACGAGCAGTACTTC.

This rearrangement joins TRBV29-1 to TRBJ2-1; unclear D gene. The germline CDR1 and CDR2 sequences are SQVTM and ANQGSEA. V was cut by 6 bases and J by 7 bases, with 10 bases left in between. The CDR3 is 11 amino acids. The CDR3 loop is CSVPARNEQFF. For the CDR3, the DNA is TGCAGCGTCCCCGCACGTAATGAGCAGTTCTTC.

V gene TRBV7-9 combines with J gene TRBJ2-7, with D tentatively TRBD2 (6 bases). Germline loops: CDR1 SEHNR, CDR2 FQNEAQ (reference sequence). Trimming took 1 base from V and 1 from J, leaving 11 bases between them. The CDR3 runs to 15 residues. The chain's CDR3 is CASSLVGGRSYEQYF. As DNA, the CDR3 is TGTGCCAGCAGCTTAGTTGGAGGGAGATCCTACGAGCAGTACTTC.

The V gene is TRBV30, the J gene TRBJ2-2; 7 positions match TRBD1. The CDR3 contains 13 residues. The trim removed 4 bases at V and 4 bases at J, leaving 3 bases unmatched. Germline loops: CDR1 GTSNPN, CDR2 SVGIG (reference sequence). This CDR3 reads CAWTDRATGELFF. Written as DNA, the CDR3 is TGTGCCTGGACTGACAGGGCCACCGGGGAGCTGTTTTTT.

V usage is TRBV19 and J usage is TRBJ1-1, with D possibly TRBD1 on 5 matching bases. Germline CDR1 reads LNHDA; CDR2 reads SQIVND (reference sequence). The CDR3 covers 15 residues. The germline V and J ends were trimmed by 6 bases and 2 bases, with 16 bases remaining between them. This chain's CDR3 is CASRNWGVGNTEAFF. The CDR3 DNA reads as TGTGCCAGTAGAAATTGGGGGGTAGGAAACACTGAAGCTTTCTTT.

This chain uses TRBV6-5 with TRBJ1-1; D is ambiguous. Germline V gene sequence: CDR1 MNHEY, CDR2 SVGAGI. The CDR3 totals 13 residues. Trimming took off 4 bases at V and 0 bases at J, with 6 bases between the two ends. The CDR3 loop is CASSSAVNTEAFF. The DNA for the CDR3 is TGTGCCAGCAGTTCCGCCGTGAACACTGAAGCTTTCTTT.